The sequence of this T cell receptor beta chain was determined in a study of T cells in localized non-small cell lung cancer. General study results and limits: Uninvolved adjacent lung, not tumor, had the highest T cell clonality. Heterogeneity stays possible, as sequencing covered only one tumor region. Among blood samples, higher T cell density accompanied longer overall survival. Adjacent lung tissue had a median approximately 61 of the top 100 clones found in the tumor.

This CDR3 region has 10 residues. The ends were cut back, 3 bases at V and 6 bases at J, with 3 bases in the middle. Germline CDR1 reads DFQATT; CDR2 reads SNEGSKA (reference sequence). About this clone itself: The antigen remains undetermined.

The assay was immunoSEQ multiplex PCR, and TCRdb's table has in-frame clones only and misses some. Of more than 8,000 clones listed, nearly 90% were seen once; the top ten hold about 2.4%. Sequenced here: peripheral blood, sampled before any cancer treatment. The TCR was taken from an older female donor with stage II squamous cell lung carcinoma. V is TRBV20-1 and J is TRBJ2-1, with D hard to call. The DNA of the CDR3 is TGCAGTGCTAGCCTCAATGAGCAGTTCTTC. Its protein product is CSASLNEQFF.